These T cell receptor beta chains were read from a single sample in a study of a mutant IDH1 vaccine in newly diagnosed glioma. The method was immunoSEQ multiplex PCR; TCRdb's version includes in-frame clones alone and lacks a portion of them. The table lists approximately 70,000 clones, 65% to 90% of them singletons. Material: PBMCs, obtained from a glioma patient treated with radiotherapy, temozolomide or both. These receptors all stem from a man aged 25-45 years with glioma. The conserved cysteine and the conserved F or W are not part of the CDR3 here. Fields, in order: D gene, V gene, J gene, CDR3 protein. D genes are given only for firm matches.

TRBD1,TRBV6-1,TRBJ2-2,ASSRQGGGTGELF
.,TRBV11-2,TRBJ2-5,ASSLSGQTQY
TRBD1,TRBV5-1,TRBJ1-2,ASSLAARGNGYT
.,TRBV6-5,TRBJ2-2,ATRSGDTGELF
.,TRBV5-1,TRBJ1-2,ASSDPDGGGYT
.,TRBV19,TRBJ1-1,ASSILADRVNTEAF
TRBD2,TRBV6-6,TRBJ2-1,ASSDGRGGMNEQF
.,TRBV18,TRBJ1-3,ASSWGNTIY
.,TRBV19,TRBJ1-2,ASSHAGALSPVYGYT
TRBD1,TRBV15,TRBJ2-5,ATSRPGTGQETQY
.,TRBV20-1,TRBJ2-3,SAPRGDTQY
.,TRBV5-1,TRBJ2-5,ASSLFVETQY
.,TRBV18,TRBJ1-4,ASSPLGASEKLF
TRBD1,TRBV28,TRBJ2-3,ASSLVIGQGTDTQY
TRBD2,TRBV5-6,TRBJ2-2,ASSPLAETLNTGELF
TRBD1,TRBV5-6,TRBJ1-1,ASSPPRGPPAEAF
.,TRBV7-9,TRBJ1-2,ASSLQGSNNGYT
TRBD1,TRBV6-6,TRBJ2-7,ASSYPPTGESYEQY